Below, 32 T cell receptor beta chains from the same sample are listed, as sequenced in a study of identical twins. TCRdb reprocessed the 5' RACE reads with MiXCR, giving one entry per CDR3 protein. The sample carries around 340,000 distinct CDR3 sequences, 9% to 15% recorded once. This sample also appeared in a second study, on yellow fever vaccine responses in identical twins.

The sample consisted of CD8+ T cells sorted from blood. The receptor set was obtained from a woman aged 18-30 years in good health.

This clonotype was seen at least ten times. The rearrangement uses TRBV12-3 or TRBV12-4 and TRBJ1-5; D might be TRBD1 (6 bases). Between the trimmed V and J ends, which lost 3 bases and 7 bases, there was a span of 13 bases. This CDR3 is built from 14 residues. The CDR3 reads CASSFGQPWQPQHF. The CDR3 DNA reads TGTGCCAGCAGTTTTGGACAGCCCTGGCAGCCCCAGCATTTT.

This clonotype showed up just a few times. This chain links TRBV3-1 with TRBJ2-7, with D hard to call. The length of the CDR3 is 12 residues. The V end was cut by 4 bases, the J end by 3 bases, with 7 bases between. Germline V gives CDR1 LGHDT, CDR2 YNNKEL (reference sequence). CDR3 region: CASSLFVYEQYV. In DNA form, the CDR3 reads TGTGCCAGCAGCCTTTTTGTCTACGAGCAGTACGTC.

The count of this clonotype is one. A single base separates this from a much larger clone, so it may be a read error. The chain has TRBV12-3 or TRBV12-4 and TRBJ1-5; D is uncertain. V gave up 5 bases and J gave up 6 bases, with 8 bases separating them. CDR3 length: 12 residues. DNA for the CDR3: TGTGCCAGCAGTGAGGTTAGTCAGCCCCAGCATTTT. It is translated as CASSEVSQPQHF.

In its sample, this clonotype was seen many times. V usage is TRBV5-5 and J usage is TRBJ2-7, with D perhaps TRBD1 (6 bases). This CDR3 contains 17 residues. CDR1 and CDR2 from the germline V gene are SGHKS and YYEKEE (reference sequence). V gave up 4 bases and J gave up 4 bases, with 24 bases separating them. CDR3: CASSDQGPGRLMYEQYF. The CDR3 DNA follows: TGTGCCAGCAGCGACCAGGGGCCCGGTAGATTAATGTACGAGCAGTACTTC.

V and J are TRBV19 and TRBJ2-2, with D unclear. The CDR3 has 14 amino acids. Germline CDR1 reads LNHDA; CDR2 reads SQIVND (reference sequence). The germline V and J ends were trimmed by 8 bases and 4 bases, with 14 bases remaining between them. In DNA form, the CDR3 reads TGTGCCAGTGCTCGGAACGACGGCACCGGGGAGCTGTTTTTT. Translating gives CASARNDGTGELFF.

This clonotype appeared many times. The V gene is TRBV25-1, the J gene TRBJ2-5; TRBD1 is a possible D gene (5 bases). There are 16 residues in the CDR3. Per the germline V gene, CDR1 is MGHDK and CDR2 is SYGVNS. Trimming removed 1 base from V and 1 base from J, with 13 bases in between. DNA for the CDR3: TGTGCCAGCAGTGAATTGACAGACAGTTTCCAAGAGACCCAGTACTTC. Translation: CASSELTDSFQETQYF.

This clonotype was observed a handful of times. Written as DNA, the CDR3 is TGTGCCACCGGAGAGGGCGGGGAGCTGTTTTTT. Its translation is CATGEGGELFF. V and J are TRBV24-1 and TRBJ2-2; weak D call: TRBD2 (5 bases). The CDR3 runs 11 residues. V was pared by 9 bases and J by 7 bases, with 8 bases between. Germline lookup yields CDR1 KGHDR and CDR2 SFDVKD.

There are a few counts of this clonotype. J is TRBJ2-3 and V is TRBV11-1; D unclear. Germline values: CDR1 SGHAT, CDR2 FQDESV (reference sequence). This CDR3 comprises 14 residues. Trimming pared 1 base from V and 2 bases from J, leaving 7 bases between. The CDR3 here is CASSLVQITDTQYF. CDR3 bases: TGTGCCAGCAGCTTAGTACAGATCACAGATACGCAGTATTTT.

The CDR3 sequence is CATSDFSRGGGGSYNEQFF. As DNA, the CDR3 is TGTGCCACCAGTGATTTTAGTCGCGGGGGCGGGGGGTCCTACAATGAGCAGTTCTTC. The chain recombines TRBV24-1 with TRBJ2-1; 8 nucleotides agree with TRBD2. The CDR3 is 19 residues long. Losses at the gene ends were 1 base for V and 1 base for J; bases not matched to a gene: 11. Germline CDR1 and CDR2: KGHDR and SFDVKD.

This clonotype was found many times. V gene TRBV9 combines with J gene TRBJ2-7; D tentatively reads TRBD1 or TRBD2 (5 bases each). Germline CDR1 and CDR2: SGDLS and YYNGEE. Trimming shortened V by 4 bases and J by 5 bases, and 16 bases separated the two germline ends. The CDR3 covers 14 residues. CDR3 protein: CASSLGRPLDEQYF. CDR3 DNA: TGTGCCAGCAGCCTGGGACGGCCCTTGGACGAGCAGTACTTC.

This clonotype was observed a few times. J is TRBJ2-2 and V is TRBV3-1, with D possibly being TRBD1 or TRBD2 (6 bases each). This CDR3 comprises 14 residues. Looked up from germline, CDR1 is LGHDT and CDR2 is YNNKEL (reference sequence). V lost 4 bases and J lost 6, with 12 bases in between. The CDR3, as DNA: TGTGCCAGCAGCCCTGCGGAGGGGGCCGGGGAGCTGTTTTTT. Its protein product is CASSPAEGAGELFF. Together with reference TRBV3-1 and TRBJ2-2, the CDR3 gives the full variable domain: DTAVSQTPKYLVTQMGNDKSIKCEQNLGHDTMYWYKQDSKKFLKIMFSYNNKELIINETVPNRFSPKSPDKAHLNLHINSLELGDSAVYFCASSPAEGAGELFFGEGSRLTVL.

Only a few counts were recorded for this clonotype. The CDR3 loop is CASSEIGHNEQFF. The DNA of the CDR3 is TGCGCCAGCAGTGAGATTGGCCACAATGAGCAGTTCTTC. The V call is TRBV10-2, the J call TRBJ2-1, with D unclear. CDR1 and CDR2 (germline): WSHSY, SAAADI. This CDR3 region has 13 residues. Trimming stripped 2 bases from V and 5 bases from J, with 7 bases between.

This clonotype was counted at least ten times. CDR3 sequence: CASSGTGLSDTQYF. Here the CDR3 DNA reads TGTGCCAGCAGTGGGACAGGACTCTCGGATACGCAGTATTTT. The V call is TRBV6-4, the J call TRBJ2-3; 7 bases are shared with TRBD1. The junction had 7 bases not matched to a gene; V was cut back by 4 bases and J by 6 bases. The CDR3 sequence is 14 residues long. Germline-derived CDR1 and CDR2 are MRHNA and SNTAGT.

This chain joins TRBV2 and TRBJ2-3; D call uncertain. Germline-derived CDR1 and CDR2 are SNHLY and FYNNEI. V was shortened by 3 bases and J by 2 bases, with 9 bases between the two germline ends. The CDR3 length is 14 residues. CDR3 sequence: CASSEYDATDTQYF. The CDR3 DNA follows: TGTGCCAGCAGTGAGTACGATGCCACAGATACGCAGTATTTT.

The genes are TRBV15 and TRBJ2-1; 10 bases agree with TRBD2. The CDR3 length is 15 residues. The V gene end was trimmed by 9 bases and the J gene end by 3 bases; junction bases not matched to a gene: 8. The germline CDR1 and CDR2 sequences are LNHNV and YYDKDF (reference sequence). Written as DNA, the CDR3 is TGTGCCACGGAGGAGGTAGCGGGGGGCTACAATGAGCAGTTCTTC. Translation gives CATEEVAGGYNEQFF.

The chain employs TRBV7-9 and TRBJ1-5; D is undetermined. V shed 5 bases and J shed 6 bases, with 14 bases lying between them. CDR3 length: 14 residues. CDR1 is SEHNR and CDR2 is FQNEAQ in the germline V gene (reference sequence). CDR3 DNA sequence: TGTGCCAGCAGCGCCCCAGGTTTTGGTCAGCCCCAGCATTTT. Translation gives CASSAPGFGQPQHF.

The V gene is TRBV6-2 or TRBV6-3, the J gene TRBJ1-2; tentatively, D is TRBD1 (6 bases). Germline lookup yields CDR1 MNHEY and CDR2 SVGEGT. This CDR3 comprises 15 residues. V lost 0 bases, J lost 8 bases, and 16 bases lay in between. DNA for the CDR3: TGTGCCAGCAGTTACTCAGTAGCAGGGGCTGAAGGCTACACCTTC. Amino acids: CASSYSVAGAEGYTF.

This clonotype has a handful of counts. CDR3 nucleotide sequence: TGTGCCAGCAGTGCCCTAGCGCCGGTGTACCAAGAGACCCAGTACTTC. Residues: CASSALAPVYQETQYF. The rearrangement uses TRBV6-1 and TRBJ2-5; D may be TRBD2 (6 bases). From germline, CDR1 is MNHNS and CDR2 SASEGT. The CDR3 has 16 amino acids. The germline V and J ends were trimmed by 4 bases and 0 bases, with 15 bases remaining between them.

This chain connects TRBV9 to TRBJ2-1, with 13 bases identical to TRBD2. The CDR3 has 19 residues. Germline assignment: CDR1 SGDLS and CDR2 YYNGEE. The V and J ends lost 0 bases and 0 bases, in that order; junction bases with no gene match: 6. For the CDR3, the DNA is TGTGCCAGCAGCGTAGGGGGGGGGACTAGCGGGACCTCCTACAATGAGCAGTTCTTC. It specifies CASSVGGGTSGTSYNEQFF. Full variable domain (missing parts from reference TRBV9 and TRBJ2-1): DSGVTQTPKHLITATGQRVTLRCSPRSGDLSVYWYQQSLDQGLQFLIQYYNGEERAKGNILERFSAQQFPDLHSELNLSSLELGDSALYFCASSVGGGTSGTSYNEQFFGPGTRLTVL.

Only a few counts were recorded for this clonotype. The chain combines TRBV10-3 with TRBJ2-2; the D is unclear. The V gene's germline CDR1 is ENHRY and CDR2 SYGVKD. The CDR3 is made up of 15 amino acids. With 1 base removed from V and 1 base from J, the gap between germline ends came to 7 bases. For the CDR3, the DNA is TGTGCCATCAGTGAGTTGGGGAAGAACACCGGGGAGCTGTTTTTT. Translated, it gives CAISELGKNTGELFF.

The rearrangement joins TRBV6-6 to TRBJ2-3, with no clear D. Germline V gene lookup returns CDR1 MNHNY and CDR2 SVGAGI (reference sequence). V lost 6 bases to trimming and J lost 4 bases, with 5 bases between them. CDR3 length equals 11 residues. The CDR3 loop reads CASRVSDTQYF. The CDR3 coding sequence is TGTGCCAGCAGAGTATCAGATACGCAGTATTTT.

The table lists this clonotype with a few counts. The chain couples TRBV7-9 to TRBJ2-5, with D possibly TRBD1 on 6 matching bases. CDR1 is SEHNR, CDR2 FQNEAQ, per germline (reference sequence). Trimming stripped 5 bases from V and 2 bases from J, with 12 bases between. CDR3 length: 14 residues. The CDR3 nucleotides are TGTGCCAGCAGCCCCGACAGGAGTCAAGAGACCCAGTACTTC. This gives the protein CASSPDRSQETQYF.

The chain couples TRBV19 to TRBJ2-5, with 9 nucleotides matching TRBD1. The CDR3 is made up of 14 amino acids. J was trimmed by 3 bases and V by 4 bases; bases with no gene match: 3. Germline V CDR1 and CDR2: LNHDA, SQIVND (reference sequence). The CDR3: CASSRRTGEETQYF. The CDR3, as DNA: TGTGCCAGTAGTAGGAGGACAGGGGAAGAGACCCAGTACTTC.

V is TRBV6-4 and J is TRBJ2-1; D is perhaps TRBD1 (5 bases). The length of the CDR3 is 13 residues. V was trimmed by 8 bases and J by 5 bases, leaving 13 bases between them. CDR1 is MRHNA and CDR2 is SNTAGT in the germline V gene. The DNA for the CDR3 is TGTGCCAGCTCAAGACAGCCTAACAATGAGCAGTTCTTC. Translation gives CASSRQPNNEQFF.

The genes are TRBV12-3 or TRBV12-4 and TRBJ2-3; D is unresolved. The germline V and J ends were trimmed by 0 bases and 2 bases, with 6 bases remaining between them. The CDR3 has 14 amino acids. DNA for the CDR3: TGTGCCAGCAGTTTAGCCGTATACACAGATACGCAGTATTTT. It encodes CASSLAVYTDTQYF.

This chain uses TRBV2 with TRBJ2-5, with 9 bases aligning to TRBD2. CDR1 is SNHLY and CDR2 is FYNNEI in the germline V gene. The CDR3 runs 12 residues. V lost 8 bases and J lost 7; bases outside the gene matches: 5. The CDR3 DNA reads TGTGCCAGCCTGGGACTAGCAGGGACCCAGTACTTC. Its protein product is CASLGLAGTQYF.

This clonotype was picked up many times. The chain joins TRBV7-3 to TRBJ2-7; 16 positions agree with TRBD2. Trimming removed 6 bases from V and 4 bases from J; junction bases left unmatched: 9. From germline, CDR1 is SGHTA and CDR2 FQGTGA. This CDR3 comprises 17 residues. The DNA of the CDR3 is TGTGCCAGCAGTTACGCCGGGGGACTAGCGGGAGGGTACGAGCAGTACTTC. The encoded protein is CASSYAGGLAGGYEQYF.

This clonotype was detected a few times. The rearrangement joins TRBV20-1 to TRBJ1-1; possibly TRBD1 for D (6 bases). There are 11 residues in the CDR3. V was clipped by 6 bases and J by 11 bases, with 16 bases between them. Germline CDR1 DFQATT, CDR2 SNEGSKA (reference sequence). As DNA, the CDR3 is TGCAGTGCCATGCAGGGGATGTTTGCTTTCTTT. It codes for CSAMQGMFAFF.

This clonotype was observed at least ten times. The gene calls are TRBV20-1 and TRBJ1-2; D not resolved. V shed 0 bases and J shed 4 bases, with 9 bases lying between them. The CDR3 covers 13 residues. The germline gives CDR1 DFQATT, CDR2 SNEGSKA (reference sequence). The CDR3 DNA follows: TGCAGTGCTAGAGATACAGTCCCCTATGGCTACACCTTC. Protein sequence: CSARDTVPYGYTF.

V is TRBV24-1 and J is TRBJ2-1; D tentatively fits TRBD1 or TRBD2 (7 bases each). The germline V gene has CDR1 KGHDR and CDR2 SFDVKD. CDR3 length: 13 residues. The V gene lost 10 bases and the J gene lost 7 bases, with 16 bases spanning the gap. Here the CDR3 reads CATADREGNEQFF. CDR3 sequence (DNA): TGTGCCACGGCCGACAGGGAGGGGAATGAGCAGTTCTTC.

The table lists this clonotype with many counts. This sequence joins TRBV12-3 or TRBV12-4 and TRBJ2-3; D gene unclear. V shed 7 bases and J shed 5 bases, with 7 bases lying between them. This CDR3 spans 11 amino acids. DNA for the CDR3: TGTGCCAGCACCCTCGGAGATACGCAGTATTTT. This codes for CASTLGDTQYF.

At least ten counts were recorded for this clonotype. This chain connects TRBV12-3 or TRBV12-4 to TRBJ2-7, with a weak D call TRBD2 (6 bases). The CDR3 has 11 amino acids. Deletions cut 5 bases from V and 5 bases from J, with 7 bases between. DNA for the CDR3: TGTGCCAGCAGTGGCGGGGACGAGCAGTACGTC. Protein: CASSGGDEQYV.